This T cell receptor (beta chain) is from a study of beta chain features in type 1 diabetes. Study background: There was similarity between patients and healthy donors in age, gender and cell yields. Study findings and constraints: Researchers report that Type 1 diabetes patients had moderately but significantly shorter TCRB CDR3s across all four CD4+ subsets. It was not settled here whether HLA type affects TCRB rearrangement. With patients and controls alike, PCR might favor shorter templates to an equal degree.

This clone was picked up a small number of times. Its target is not known. The study reverse transcribed the entire isolated RNA, so it sequenced expressed TCRB transcripts. Deep immunoSEQ sequencing covered naive, central memory and regulatory T cell samples. Produced via immunoSEQ multiplex PCR; TCRdb's table is partial and in-frame only. This sample has roughly 340,000 clones, with 10% to 15% found just once. V lost 5 bases and J lost 10; bases outside the gene matches: 3. This CDR3 is 14 amino acids long. Looked up from germline, CDR1 is KGHSH and CDR2 is LQKENI. This chain links TRBV18 with TRBJ2-1, with TRBD2 matching over 15 bases. Source material: naive CD4+ T cells from blood. The clonotype was recovered from a woman aged 18-29 years with type 1 diabetes. CDR3 in amino acids: CASSVGLAGGEQFF. CDR3 sequence (DNA): TGTGCCAGCTCAGTGGGACTAGCGGGAGGAGAGCAGTTCTTC.